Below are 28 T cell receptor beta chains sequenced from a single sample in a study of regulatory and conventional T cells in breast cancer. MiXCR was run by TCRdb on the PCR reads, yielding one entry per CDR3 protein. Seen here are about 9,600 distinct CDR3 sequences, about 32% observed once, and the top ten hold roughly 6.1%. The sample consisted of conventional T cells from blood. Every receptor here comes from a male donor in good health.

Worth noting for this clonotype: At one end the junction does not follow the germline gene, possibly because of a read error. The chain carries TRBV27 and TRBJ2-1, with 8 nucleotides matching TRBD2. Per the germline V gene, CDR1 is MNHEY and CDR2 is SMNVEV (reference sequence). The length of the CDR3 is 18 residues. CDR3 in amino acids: CASSLYGGGVSSYNGQFF. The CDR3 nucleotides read TGTGCCAGCAGTTTATACGGGGGGGGGGTTAGCTCCTACAATGGGCAGTTCTTC.

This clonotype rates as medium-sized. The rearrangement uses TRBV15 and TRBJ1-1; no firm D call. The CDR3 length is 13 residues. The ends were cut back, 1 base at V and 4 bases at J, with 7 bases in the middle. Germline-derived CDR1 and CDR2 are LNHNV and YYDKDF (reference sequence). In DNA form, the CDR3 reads TGTGCCACCAGCAGAGGGGCGGGCACTGAAGCTTTCTTT. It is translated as CATSRGAGTEAFF.

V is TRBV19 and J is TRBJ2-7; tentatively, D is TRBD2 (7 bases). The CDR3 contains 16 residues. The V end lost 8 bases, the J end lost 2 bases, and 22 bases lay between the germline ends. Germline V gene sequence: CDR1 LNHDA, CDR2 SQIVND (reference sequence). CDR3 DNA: TGTGCCAGTCGTCCCCAAGGGGGGGGGCCCCCCTACGAGCAGTACTTC. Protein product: CASRPQGGGPPYEQYF. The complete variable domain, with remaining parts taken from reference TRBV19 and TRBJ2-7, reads DGGITQSPKYLFRKEGQNVTLSCEQNLNHDAMYWYRQDPGQGLRLIYYSQIVNDFQKGDIAEGYSVSREKKESFPLTVTSAQKNPTAFYLCASRPQGGGPPYEQYFGPGTRLTVT.

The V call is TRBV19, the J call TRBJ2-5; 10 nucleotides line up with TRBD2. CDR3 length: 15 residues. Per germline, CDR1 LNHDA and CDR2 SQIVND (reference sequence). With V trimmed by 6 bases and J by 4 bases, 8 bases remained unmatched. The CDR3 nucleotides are TGTGCCAGTAGCCCGAGCGGGGGGGCCTCAGAGACCCAGTACTTC. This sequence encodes CASSPSGGASETQYF. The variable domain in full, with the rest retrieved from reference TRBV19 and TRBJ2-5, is DGGITQSPKYLFRKEGQNVTLSCEQNLNHDAMYWYRQDPGQGLRLIYYSQIVNDFQKGDIAEGYSVSREKKESFPLTVTSAQKNPTAFYLCASSPSGGASETQYFGPGTRLLVL.

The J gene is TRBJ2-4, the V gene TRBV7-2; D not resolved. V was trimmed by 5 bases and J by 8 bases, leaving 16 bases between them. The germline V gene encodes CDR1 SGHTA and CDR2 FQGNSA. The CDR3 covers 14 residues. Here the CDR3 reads CASSPGVAFDIQYF. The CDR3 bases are TGTGCCAGCAGCCCCGGAGTGGCTTTCGACATTCAGTACTTC.

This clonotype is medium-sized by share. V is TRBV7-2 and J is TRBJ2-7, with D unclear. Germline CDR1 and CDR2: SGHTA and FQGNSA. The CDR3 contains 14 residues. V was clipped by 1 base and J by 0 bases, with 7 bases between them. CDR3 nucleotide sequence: TGTGCCAGCAGCTTAGTACTGACCTCCTACGAGCAGTACTTC. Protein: CASSLVLTSYEQYF.

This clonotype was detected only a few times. The CDR3 spells CASSTRQGIAGTEAFF. The CDR3 DNA follows: TGCGCCAGCAGCACACGACAGGGGATAGCTGGCACTGAAGCTTTCTTT. This chain connects TRBV5-1 to TRBJ1-1; 8 bases map to TRBD1. V shed 4 bases and J 4 bases; nucleotides not matched to a gene: 12. The germline V gene encodes CDR1 SGHRS and CDR2 YFSETQ. This CDR3 has 16 amino acids.

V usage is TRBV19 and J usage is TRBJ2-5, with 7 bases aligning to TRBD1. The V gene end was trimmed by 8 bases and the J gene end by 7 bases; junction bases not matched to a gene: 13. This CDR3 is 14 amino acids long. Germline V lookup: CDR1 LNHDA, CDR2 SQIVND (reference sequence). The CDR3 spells CASGSQTGTGTQYF. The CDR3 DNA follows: TGTGCCAGTGGAAGTCAGACAGGGACGGGGACCCAGTACTTC.

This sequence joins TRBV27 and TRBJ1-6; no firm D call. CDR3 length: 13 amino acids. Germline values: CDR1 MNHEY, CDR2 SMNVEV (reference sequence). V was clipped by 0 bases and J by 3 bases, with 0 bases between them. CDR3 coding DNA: TGTGCCAGCAGTTTATCCTATAATTCACCCCTCCACTTT. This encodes CASSLSYNSPLHF.

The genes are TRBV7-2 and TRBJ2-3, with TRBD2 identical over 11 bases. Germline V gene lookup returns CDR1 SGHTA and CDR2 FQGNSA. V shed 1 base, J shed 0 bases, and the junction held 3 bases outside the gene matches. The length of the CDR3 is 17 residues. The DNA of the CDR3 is TGTGCCAGCAGCTTAGTCGGGACTAGCGGAAGCACAGATACGCAGTATTTT. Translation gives CASSLVGTSGSTDTQYF.

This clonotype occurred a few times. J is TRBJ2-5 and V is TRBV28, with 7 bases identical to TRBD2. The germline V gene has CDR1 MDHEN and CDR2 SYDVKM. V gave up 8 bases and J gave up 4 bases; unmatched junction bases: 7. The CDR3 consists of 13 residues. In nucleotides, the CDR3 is TGTGCCAGCGGAAGCGGGGCACGAGAGACCCAGTACTTC. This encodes CASGSGARETQYF. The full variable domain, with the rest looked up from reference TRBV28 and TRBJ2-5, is DVKVTQSSRYLVKRTGEKVFLECVQDMDHENMFWYRQDPGLGLRLIYFSYDVKMKEKGDIPEGYSVSREKKERFSLILESASTNQTSMYLCASGSGARETQYFGPGTRLLVL.

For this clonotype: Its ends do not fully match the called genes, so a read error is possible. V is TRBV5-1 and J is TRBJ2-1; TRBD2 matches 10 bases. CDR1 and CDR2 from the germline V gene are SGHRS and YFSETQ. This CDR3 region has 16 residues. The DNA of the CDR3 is TGCGTCAGCAGCTCTTCTAGCGGGGGATCGTACAATGAGCAGTTCTTC. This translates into CVSSSSSGGSYNEQFF. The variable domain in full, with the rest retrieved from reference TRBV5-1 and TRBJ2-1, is KAGVTQTPRYLIKTRGQQVTLSCSPISGHRSVSWYQQTPGQGLQFLFEYFSETQRNKGNFPGRFSGRQFSNSRSEMNVSTLELGDSALYLCVSSSSSGGSYNEQFFGPGTRLTVL.

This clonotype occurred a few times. The CDR3 spells CASSPRQGASYEQYF. In DNA form, the CDR3 reads TGTGCCAGCAGCCCTCGACAGGGGGCCTCCTACGAGCAGTACTTC. The chain has TRBV4-2 and TRBJ2-7; 10 bases align to TRBD1. Germline V gives CDR1 LGHNA, CDR2 YNFKEQ. The V gene end was trimmed by 4 bases and the J gene end by 0 bases; junction bases not matched to a gene: 3. The CDR3 covers 15 residues.

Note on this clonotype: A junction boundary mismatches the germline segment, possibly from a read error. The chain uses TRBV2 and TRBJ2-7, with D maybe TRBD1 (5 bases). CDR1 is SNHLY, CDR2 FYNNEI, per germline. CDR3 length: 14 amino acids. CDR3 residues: CASSPTQGVAEQYF. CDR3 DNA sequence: TGCGCCAGCAGTCCCACACAAGGGGTGGCGGAGCAGTACTTC.

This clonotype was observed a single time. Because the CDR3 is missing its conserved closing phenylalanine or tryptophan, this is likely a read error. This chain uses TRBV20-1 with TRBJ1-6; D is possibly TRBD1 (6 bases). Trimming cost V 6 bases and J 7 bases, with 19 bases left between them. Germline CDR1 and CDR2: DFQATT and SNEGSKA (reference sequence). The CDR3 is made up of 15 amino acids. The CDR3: CSAPADRPGNSPLHS. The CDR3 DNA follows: TGCAGTGCCCCGGCGGACAGACCGGGAAATTCACCCCTCCACTCT.

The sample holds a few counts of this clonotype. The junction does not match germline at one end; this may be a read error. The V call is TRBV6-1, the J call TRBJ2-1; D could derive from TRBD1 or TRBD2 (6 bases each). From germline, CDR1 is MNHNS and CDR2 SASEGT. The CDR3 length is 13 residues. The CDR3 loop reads CAGGGPGANEQFF. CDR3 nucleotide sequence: TGTGCCGGAGGGGGGCCCGGGGCCAATGAGCAGTTCTTT.

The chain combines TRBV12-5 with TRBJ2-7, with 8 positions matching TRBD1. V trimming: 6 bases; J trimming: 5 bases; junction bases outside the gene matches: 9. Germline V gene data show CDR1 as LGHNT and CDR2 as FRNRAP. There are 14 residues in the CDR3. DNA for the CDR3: TGTGCTAGTGGACCGGGACAGGCAGTCCACGAGCAGTACTTC. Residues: CASGPGQAVHEQYF. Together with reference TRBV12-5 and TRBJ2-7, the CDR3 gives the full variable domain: DARVTQTPRHKVTEMGQEVTMRCQPILGHNTVFWYRQTMMQGLELLAYFRNRAPLDDSGMPKDRFSAEMPDATLATLKIQPSEPRDSAVYFCASGPGQAVHEQYFGPGTRLTVT.

This chain's CDR3 is CASSLSGLPSGTYNEQFF. The CDR3 coding sequence is TGTGCCAGCAGTTTATCGGGACTGCCAAGCGGGACCTACAATGAGCAGTTCTTC. This chain uses TRBV12-3 or TRBV12-4 with TRBJ2-1, with 7 positions matching TRBD2. This CDR3 contains 18 residues. Unmatched junction bases numbered 12, after V lost 2 bases and J lost 2 bases.

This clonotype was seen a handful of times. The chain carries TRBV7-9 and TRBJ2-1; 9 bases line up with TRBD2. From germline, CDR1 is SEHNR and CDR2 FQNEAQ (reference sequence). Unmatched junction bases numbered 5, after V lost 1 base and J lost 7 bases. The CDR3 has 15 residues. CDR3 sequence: CASSLEAGGRNEQFF. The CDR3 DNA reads TGTGCCAGCAGCTTAGAGGCGGGGGGGCGGAATGAGCAGTTCTTC.

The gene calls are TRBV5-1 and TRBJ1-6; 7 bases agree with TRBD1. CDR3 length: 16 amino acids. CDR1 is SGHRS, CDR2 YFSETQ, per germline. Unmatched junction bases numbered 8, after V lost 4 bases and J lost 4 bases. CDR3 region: CASSPEGTEYNSPLHF. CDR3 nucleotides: TGCGCCAGCAGCCCGGAGGGGACAGAATATAATTCACCCCTCCACTTT. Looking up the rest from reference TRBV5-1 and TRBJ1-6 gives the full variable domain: KAGVTQTPRYLIKTRGQQVTLSCSPISGHRSVSWYQQTPGQGLQFLFEYFSETQRNKGNFPGRFSGRQFSNSRSEMNVSTLELGDSALYLCASSPEGTEYNSPLHFGNGTRLTVT.

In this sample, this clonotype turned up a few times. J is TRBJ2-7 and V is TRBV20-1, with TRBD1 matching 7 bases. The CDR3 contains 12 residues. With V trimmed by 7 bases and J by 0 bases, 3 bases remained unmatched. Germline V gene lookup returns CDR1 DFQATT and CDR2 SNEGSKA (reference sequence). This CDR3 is CSDRDSSYEQYF. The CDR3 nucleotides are TGCAGTGACCGGGACAGCTCCTACGAGCAGTACTTC.

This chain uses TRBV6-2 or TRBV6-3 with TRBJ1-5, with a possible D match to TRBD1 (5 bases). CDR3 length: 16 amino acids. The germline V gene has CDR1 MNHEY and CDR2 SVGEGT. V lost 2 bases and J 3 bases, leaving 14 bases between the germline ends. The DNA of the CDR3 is TGTGCCAGCAGTTACCGTGGCAGGGAGTCCAATCAGCCCCAGCATTTT. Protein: CASSYRGRESNQPQHF.

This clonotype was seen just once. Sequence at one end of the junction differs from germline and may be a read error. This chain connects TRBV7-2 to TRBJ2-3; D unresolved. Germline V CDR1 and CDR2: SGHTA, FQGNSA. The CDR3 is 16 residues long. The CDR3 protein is CASSQNRGSLTDAQYF. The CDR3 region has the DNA TGTGCCAGCAGCCAAAACCGAGGCAGCCTCACAGATGCGCAGTATTTT.

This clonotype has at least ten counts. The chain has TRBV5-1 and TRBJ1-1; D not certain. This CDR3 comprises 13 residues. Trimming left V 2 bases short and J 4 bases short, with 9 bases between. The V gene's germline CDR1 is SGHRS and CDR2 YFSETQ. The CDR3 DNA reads TGCGCCAGCAGCTTTGGTGGAGGCACTGAAGCTTTCTTT. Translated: CASSFGGGTEAFF.

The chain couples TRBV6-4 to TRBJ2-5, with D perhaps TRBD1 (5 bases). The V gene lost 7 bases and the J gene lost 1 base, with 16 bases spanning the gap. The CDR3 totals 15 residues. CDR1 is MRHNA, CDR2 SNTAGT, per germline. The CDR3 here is CASIHRQQIQETQYF. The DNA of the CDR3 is TGTGCCAGCATACACCGACAGCAAATCCAAGAGACCCAGTACTTC.

CDR3 loop: CASSLDQSTDTQYF. CDR3 nucleotides: TGCGCCAGCAGCTTGGACCAGAGCACAGATACGCAGTATTTT. This sequence joins TRBV5-1 and TRBJ2-3; D gene unclear. CDR3 length: 14 amino acids. The V gene lost 0 bases and the J gene lost 0 bases, with 5 bases spanning the gap. CDR1 and CDR2 from the germline V gene are SGHRS and YFSETQ.

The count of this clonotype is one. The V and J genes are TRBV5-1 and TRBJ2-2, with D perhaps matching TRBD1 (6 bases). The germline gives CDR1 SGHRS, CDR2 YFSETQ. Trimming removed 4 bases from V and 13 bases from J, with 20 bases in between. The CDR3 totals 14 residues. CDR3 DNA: TGCGCCAGCAGCAAACTGATGCTACCGGACAGGCTGTTTTTT. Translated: CASSKLMLPDRLFF.

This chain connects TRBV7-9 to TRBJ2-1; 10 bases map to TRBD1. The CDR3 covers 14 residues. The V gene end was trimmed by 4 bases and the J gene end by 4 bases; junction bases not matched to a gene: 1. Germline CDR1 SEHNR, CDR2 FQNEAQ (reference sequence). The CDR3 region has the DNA TGTGCCAGCAGCTGGGACAGGGGTTACAATGAGCAGTTCTTC. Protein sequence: CASSWDRGYNEQFF.